Below are 12 T cell receptor beta chains sequenced from a single sample in a study of blood T cell repertoires in COVID-19. The data were produced by immunoSEQ multiplex PCR, yet TCRdb's version contains in-frame clones alone and is incomplete. The sample yields about 330,000 clones, around 83% seen once. Sequenced material: peripheral blood. These receptors were taken from a woman between 50 and 59 years old with acute or convalescent COVID-19.

This rearrangement joins TRBV10-3 to TRBJ2-1; 13 bases match TRBD2. The CDR3 totals 16 residues. CDR1 and CDR2 from the germline V gene are ENHRY and SYGVKD. J was trimmed by 6 bases and V by 5 bases; bases with no gene match: 7. CDR3 DNA sequence: TGTGCCATCAGTTGGACTAGCGGGAGTGTCAGCAATGAGCAGTTCTTC. Protein: CAISWTSGSVSNEQFF.

The chain links TRBV3-1 (or the pseudogene TRBV3-2) to TRBJ1-1; tentatively, D is TRBD1 (5 bases). V was pared by 2 bases and J by 10 bases, with 14 bases between. The CDR3 runs 13 residues. Germline values: CDR1 LGHDT, CDR2 YNNKEL (reference sequence). DNA of the CDR3: TGTGCCAGCAGCCAAACCGACAGAGGCGCAGCTTTCTTT. This sequence encodes CASSQTDRGAAFF.

This clone showed up just a few times. This chain connects TRBV9 to TRBJ2-7; D remains ambiguous. Per the germline V gene, CDR1 is SGDLS and CDR2 is YYNGEE. V lost 0 bases and J lost 3, with 10 bases in between. The CDR3 has 14 residues. CDR3 nucleotides: TGTGCCAGCAGCGTAGAATATTCGGGCTACGAGCAGTACTTC. Its translation is CASSVEYSGYEQYF.

The chain carries TRBV27 and TRBJ2-3, with D perhaps matching TRBD1 (5 bases). Deletions cut 3 bases from V and 2 bases from J, with 9 bases between. Germline loops: CDR1 MNHEY, CDR2 SMNVEV (reference sequence). This CDR3 has 14 amino acids. CDR3 amino acids: CASSLRTNTDTQYF. The CDR3 nucleotides read TGTGCCAGCAGTTTGAGGACAAACACAGATACGCAGTATTTT.

The genes are TRBV9 and TRBJ2-5, with a weak D call TRBD1 (7 bases). The CDR3 spans 14 residues. Germline V gene lookup returns CDR1 SGDLS and CDR2 YYNGEE. Deletions cut 7 bases from V and 2 bases from J, with 15 bases between. The CDR3 DNA follows: TGTGCCAGCGGCACGGGGGACAGACAAGAGACCCAGTACTTC. Amino acids: CASGTGDRQETQYF.

This chain uses TRBV21-1 with TRBJ1-5; the table names TRBD1, a call not compared with the DNA. TRBV21-1 is a listed pseudogene. There are 15 residues in the CDR3. The CDR3 here is CASSQMRDRNQPQHF. The CDR3 coding sequence is TGTGCCAGCAGCCAAATGAGGGACAGAAATCAGCCCCAGCATTTT.

The V gene is TRBV7-2, the J gene TRBJ1-1; D is perhaps TRBD1 (5 bases). The CDR3 extends over 15 amino acids. Trimming took 5 bases from V and 0 from J, leaving 13 bases between them. Germline values: CDR1 SGHTA, CDR2 FQGNSA. CDR3 DNA: TGTGCCAGCAGCCGGGGGTTAGGAGTGAACACTGAAGCTTTCTTT. Protein sequence: CASSRGLGVNTEAFF.

This CDR3 reads CASSARLAGGGEQYF. In DNA, the CDR3 is TGTGCCAGCAGCGCTAGACTAGCGGGAGGTGGGGAGCAGTACTTC. This chain uses TRBV6-5 with TRBJ2-7; the match to TRBD2 covers 13 bases. CDR1 and CDR2 from the germline V gene are MNHEY and SVGAGI. The CDR3 loop spans 15 amino acids. V dropped 6 bases and J dropped 7; count of bases not matched to a gene: 9.

The CDR3: CASRTGVDNEQFF. Here the CDR3 DNA reads TGTGCCAGCAGGACAGGGGTAGACAATGAGCAGTTCTTC. V and J are TRBV2 and TRBJ2-1; 8 bases map to TRBD1. CDR1 and CDR2 (germline): SNHLY, FYNNEI. The CDR3 spans 13 residues. After removal of 6 bases from V and 5 bases from J, the junction contained 3 bases not matched to a gene.

The chain recombines TRBV9 with TRBJ2-7; 7 nucleotides align to TRBD2. This CDR3 has 14 amino acids. The V gene's germline CDR1 is SGDLS and CDR2 YYNGEE. Trimming cost V 0 bases and J 2 bases; bases outside gene matches: 2. The CDR3 spells CASSVAGGTYEQYF. CDR3 in DNA: TGTGCCAGCAGCGTAGCGGGAGGCACCTACGAGCAGTACTTC.

This clone came up a few times. The chain combines TRBV7-9 with TRBJ1-1; 7 nucleotides align to TRBD1. With V trimmed by 1 base and J by 8 bases, 4 bases remained unmatched. The CDR3 is 13 amino acids. The V gene's germline CDR1 is SEHNR and CDR2 FQNEAQ (reference sequence). In nucleotides, the CDR3 is TGTGCCAGCAGCTTAGTGGGACAGATAGAAGCTTTCTTT. Amino acid sequence: CASSLVGQIEAFF. The complete variable domain, with remaining parts taken from reference TRBV7-9 and TRBJ1-1, reads DTGVSQNPRHKITKRGQNVTFRCDPISEHNRLYWYRQTLGQGPEFLTYFQNEAQLEKSRLLSDRFSAERPKGSFSTLEIQRTEQGDSAMYLCASSLVGQIEAFFGQGTRLTVV.

This rearrangement joins TRBV20-1 to TRBJ2-3; weak D call: TRBD1 (6 bases). The CDR3 loop spans 13 amino acids. Trimming shortened V by 3 bases and J by 1 base, and 8 bases separated the two germline ends. The germline V gene has CDR1 DFQATT and CDR2 SNEGSKA (reference sequence). The CDR3 coding sequence is TGCAGTGCTAGTGACAGGCGCACAGATACGCAGTATTTT. This codes for CSASDRRTDTQYF.